A selection of T cell receptor beta chains follows, all from one sample in a study of blood T cells in healthy people across ages. MiXCR, run by TCRdb on the 5' RACE reads, gives a single entry per CDR3 protein. The sample includes fewer than 900,000 distinct CDR3 sequences, 35% to 40% of them seen just once. Sequencing used blood. The receptors were gathered from a man between 18 and 29 years old in good health. Both conserved end residues are part of each CDR3. A D gene is named only where the DNA matches it firmly. Not all rows give a size; the values are once, few, many and, for expanded clones, a class.

J	V	D	size	CDR3	DNA
TRBJ1-5	TRBV12-3/TRBV12-4	TRBD1	few	CASTPGQGSQPQHF	TGTGCCAGCACCCCGGGACAGGGGTCTCAGCCCCAGCATTTT
TRBJ2-7	TRBV12-3/TRBV12-4	.	.	CASSSAGYAYEQYF	TGTGCCAGCAGTTCGGCCGGATATGCCTACGAGCAGTACTTC
TRBJ1-1	TRBV9	.	.	CVSSVGTNTEAFF	TGTGTCAGCAGCGTCGGGACGAACACTGAAGCTTTCTTT
TRBJ2-3	TRBV6-4	TRBD2	few	CASSEIAGGFTDTQYF	TGTGCCAGCAGTGAAATAGCGGGGGGATTCACAGATACGCAGTATTTT
TRBJ1-1	TRBV9	TRBD1	.	CASSASSRDRGPVPAFF	TGTGCCAGCAGCGCCTCCTCCCGGGACAGGGGGCCCGTTCCCGCTTTCTTT
TRBJ1-5	TRBV5-1	.	many	CASSKDSDQPQHF	TGCGCCAGCAGCAAGGACAGTGACCAGCCCCAGCATTTT
TRBJ2-2	TRBV7-2	TRBD1	.	CASSLVGTGEVGELFF	TGTGCCAGCAGCTTAGTGGGGACAGGGGAGGTCGGGGAGCTGTTTTTT
TRBJ1-5	TRBV5-1	.	.	CASSTTGGNQPQHF	TGCGCCAGCAGCACAACGGGTGGCAATCAGCCCCAGCATTTT
TRBJ2-7	TRBV10-3	.	many	CAITPGTDSYEQYF	TGTGCCATCACCCCCGGGACGGACTCCTACGAGCAGTACTTC
TRBJ2-7	TRBV29-1	.	many	CSVGTGTYEQYF	TGCAGCGTTGGTACAGGGACCTACGAGCAGTACTTC
TRBJ1-1	TRBV14	.	.	CASSQVSWRKMNTEAFF	TGTGCCAGCAGCCAAGTATCTTGGAGGAAAATGAACACTGAAGCTTTCTTT
TRBJ1-5	TRBV5-5	TRBD1	.	CASSLGDSPNQPQHF	TGTGCCAGCAGCTTGGGGGACAGTCCCAATCAGCCCCAGCATTTT
TRBJ1-2	TRBV15	.	few	CATSRDQASPGYTF	TGTGCCACCAGCAGAGATCAGGCTTCGCCGGGCTACACCTTC
TRBJ2-1	TRBV4-3	.	few	CASSQVVGWGDEQFF	TGCGCCAGCAGCCAAGTAGTGGGGTGGGGCGATGAGCAGTTCTTC
TRBJ2-1	TRBV10-3	.	.	CAIRNPGNEQFF	TGTGCCATCAGGAACCCGGGCAATGAGCAGTTCTTC
TRBJ1-4	TRBV28	.	few	CASSLYLSANEKLFF	TGTGCCAGCAGTTTATACCTTTCGGCTAATGAAAAACTGTTTTTT
TRBJ2-7	TRBV2	.	few	CGAGTTYEQYF	TGTGGAGCTGGTACGACCTACGAGCAGTACTTC
TRBJ2-5	TRBV18	.	.	CASSPPGALGETQYF	TGTGCCAGCTCACCACCCGGCGCTTTAGGGGAGACCCAGTACTTC
TRBJ2-1	TRBV20-1	TRBD2	many	CSATDGGSHNEQFF	TGCAGTGCTACGGACGGGGGGTCCCACAATGAGCAGTTCTTC
TRBJ1-6	TRBV12-3/TRBV12-4	.	few	CASSSVGTYLHF	TGTGCCAGCAGTTCGGTCGGCACCTACCTCCACTTT
TRBJ2-2	TRBV7-2	.	.	CASSLVNTGTNTGELFF	TGTGCCAGCAGCTTAGTTAATACAGGAACGAACACCGGGGAGCTGTTTTTT
TRBJ1-3	TRBV10-2	.	.	CASSESTGPGDTIYF	TGCGCCAGCAGTGAGTCGACAGGCCCCGGGGACACCATATATTTT
TRBJ2-1	TRBV5-1	TRBD1	.	CASSRGTGYEGTQFF	TGCGCCAGCAGCCGAGGGACAGGATACGAAGGGACCCAGTTCTTC
TRBJ2-2	TRBV12-3/TRBV12-4	.	.	CASSTRDTGELFF	TGTGCCAGCAGTACTAGGGACACCGGGGAGCTGTTTTTT
TRBJ2-1	TRBV12-3/TRBV12-4	.	few	CASSETESSYNEQFF	TGTGCCAGCAGCGAGACAGAGAGCTCCTACAATGAGCAGTTCTTC
TRBJ2-1	TRBV3-1	TRBD2	.	CASSPTSGGQTYNEQFF	TGTGCCAGCAGCCCCACTAGCGGGGGTCAGACCTACAATGAGCAGTTCTTC
TRBJ2-7	TRBV7-2	.	.	CASSLVAGLSSYNEQYF	TGTGCCAGCAGCTTAGTTGCGGGACTCAGCTCCTACAATGAGCAGTACTTC
TRBJ1-1	TRBV9	.	few	CASSPNDRRPPMNTEAFF	TGTGCCAGCAGCCCCAATGACAGGCGACCGCCGATGAACACTGAAGCTTTCTTT
TRBJ2-3	TRBV7-2	.	few	CASSRGQSTDTQYF	TGTGCTAGCAGCCGCGGACAGAGCACAGATACGCAGTATTTT
TRBJ1-2	TRBV18	.	few	CASSPGRGSYNYGYTF	TGTGCCAGCTCACCGGGACGGGGGTCCTACAACTATGGCTACACCTTC
TRBJ1-6	TRBV7-2	.	.	CASSTGPRKFTSHNSPLHF	TGTGCCAGCAGCACCGGGCCGCGGAAGTTTACCTCCCATAATTCACCCCTCCACTTT
TRBJ2-7	TRBV28	.	many	CASSPTLSYEQYF	TGTGCCAGCAGTCCGACCTTGAGTTACGAGCAGTACTTC
TRBJ2-1	TRBV4-1	.	.	CASSQDAWEAQFF	TGCGCCAGCAGCCAAGATGCATGGGAGGCCCAGTTCTTC
TRBJ2-1	TRBV4-3	TRBD2	many	CASSQGLADDNEQFF	TGCGCCAGCAGCCAGGGACTAGCGGACGACAATGAGCAGTTCTTC
TRBJ2-7	TRBV6-5	.	few	CASSYLGSYEQYF	TGTGCCAGCAGTTATTTGGGTTCCTACGAGCAGTACTTC
TRBJ1-4	TRBV6-5	TRBD1	few	CASSKQGAREKLFF	TGTGCCAGCAGTAAACAGGGGGCCCGTGAAAAACTGTTTTTT
TRBJ2-7	TRBV4-1	.	few	CASQVMAADYEQYF	TGCGCCAGCCAAGTAATGGCCGCCGACTACGAGCAGTACTTC
TRBJ2-7	TRBV6-2/TRBV6-3	.	.	CASVAGSYEQYF	TGTGCCAGCGTGGCTGGCTCCTACGAGCAGTACTTC
TRBJ1-2	TRBV4-2	.	few	CASSQDQGRDYGYTF	TGTGCCAGCAGCCAAGACCAGGGTCGGGACTATGGCTACACCTTC
TRBJ2-3	TRBV5-1	.	.	CASSPGDPTDTQYF	TGCGCCAGCAGCCCCGGCGACCCCACAGATACGCAGTATTTT
TRBJ1-2	TRBV30	.	.	CAWSAQVAQGYTF	TGTGCCTGGAGTGCGCAGGTTGCACAGGGCTACACCTTC
TRBJ2-1	TRBV5-1	.	.	CASSFSSGLGNEQFF	TGCGCCAGCAGCTTTTCCTCGGGATTGGGCAATGAGCAGTTCTTC
TRBJ1-1	TRBV5-4	.	.	CAGRPFTGNTEAFF	TGTGCCGGCAGACCCTTTACGGGGAACACTGAAGCTTTCTTT